This T cell receptor (beta chain) was captured by sequencing in a study of CD8 T cells in ankylosing spondylitis. Study observations and caveats: From matched ankylosing spondylitis synovial fluid, disease-linked clones were reportedly recovered at significantly enriched levels.

On this clonotype itself: Its antigen is undetermined.

Trimming took 6 bases from V and 3 from J, leaving 9 bases between them. The germline CDR1 and CDR2 sequences are KGHSH and LQKENI. The CDR3 totals 13 residues. Library preparation for TCR beta used quantitative 5'-RACE with molecular barcodes. TCRdb ran MiXCR on the 5' RACE reads and lists one entry per CDR3 protein. The sample carries 100,000 to 150,000 distinct CDR3 sequences, roughly 9% recorded once. The sequence was collected from a male donor with ankylosing spondylitis or in good health (not recorded which). This sequence joins TRBV18 and TRBJ2-1; D uncertain. Sequenced: blood, either unsorted or a sorted T cell fraction (not recorded which). The DNA of the CDR3 is TGTGCCAGCTCGCGCCCCGACTACAATGAGCAGTTCTTC. It specifies CASSRPDYNEQFF.